These 27 T cell receptor beta chains originate from one sample sequenced in a study of blood T cell repertoires in COVID-19. Clones were sequenced by immunoSEQ multiplex PCR, and TCRdb holds only the in-frame ones, with some missing. This table holds over 150,000 clones, more than 60% found once. Sample: peripheral blood. The receptors derive from a man aged 65 to 85 with acute or convalescent COVID-19.

The chain recombines TRBV11-2 with TRBJ1-1; the D gene is possibly TRBD1 (5 bases). The V and J ends lost 5 bases and 1 base respectively, with 17 bases between them. This CDR3 is built from 16 residues. Germline CDR1 reads SGHAT; CDR2 reads FQNNGV. Written as DNA, the CDR3 is TGTGCCAGCAGCGATCTGAAGGGGAGGGGGAACACTGAAGCTTTCTTT. As protein: CASSDLKGRGNTEAFF. Full variable domain (rest looked up from reference TRBV11-2 and TRBJ1-1): EAGVAQSPRYKIIEKRQSVAFWCNPISGHATLYWYQQILGQGPKLLIQFQNNGVVDDSQLPKDRFSAERLKGVDSTLKIQPAKLEDSAVYLCASSDLKGRGNTEAFFGQGTRLTVV.

The chain has TRBV11-3 and TRBJ2-2, with TRBD2 matching 12 bases. This CDR3 has 20 amino acids. The germline CDR1 and CDR2 sequences are SGHNT and YENEEA. J was trimmed by 2 bases and V by 4 bases; bases with no gene match: 14. CDR3 bases: TGTGCCAGCAGCTCTCTAGCGGGGGGGTATAATCTCAATAACACCGGGGAGCTGTTTTTT. Translation gives CASSSLAGGYNLNNTGELFF.

The chain uses TRBV6-5 and TRBJ2-3; the match to TRBD1 covers 10 bases. Germline V gene lookup returns CDR1 MNHEY and CDR2 SVGAGI. CDR3 length equals 15 residues. The V and J ends lost 5 bases and 6 bases, in that order; junction bases with no gene match: 8. CDR3 sequence (DNA): TGTGCCAGCAGTCCGACAGGGGGCACCTTGGATACGCAGTATTTT. Protein sequence: CASSPTGGTLDTQYF.

This chain uses TRBV3-1 (or the pseudogene TRBV3-2) with TRBJ1-2, with 8 positions matching TRBD1. In germline, CDR1 is LGHDT, CDR2 YNNKEL (reference sequence). Trimming removed 7 bases from V and 6 bases from J; junction bases left unmatched: 10. CDR3 length: 14 residues. CDR3 region: CASNPTGANDGYTF. DNA of the CDR3: TGTGCCAGCAACCCGACAGGGGCTAATGATGGCTACACCTTC.

The CDR3 loop reads CASSLQAYTGELFF. The CDR3 DNA sequence: TGTGCCAGCAGCTTACAAGCTTACACCGGGGAGCTGTTTTTT. The chain is built from TRBV7-2 and TRBJ2-2; D is ambiguous. The V end was cut by 2 bases, the J end by 3 bases, with 7 bases between. CDR1 and CDR2 (germline): SGHTA, FQGNSA. The CDR3 totals 14 residues. The full variable domain, its missing parts supplied by reference TRBV7-2 and TRBJ2-2, is GAGVSQSPSNKVTEKGKDVELRCDPISGHTALYWYRQSLGQGLEFLIYFQGNSAPDKSGLPSDRFSAERTGGSVSTLTIQRTQQEDSAVYLCASSLQAYTGELFFGEGSRLTVL.

This chain connects TRBV5-4 to TRBJ1-3; D is uncertain. This CDR3 has 16 amino acids. The germline gives CDR1 SGHNT, CDR2 YYREEE (reference sequence). The germline V and J ends were trimmed by 0 bases and 0 bases, with 10 bases remaining between them. The CDR3 region has the DNA TGTGCCAGCAGCTTGGCAGCGACCGACTCTGGAAACACCATATATTTT. Translation: CASSLAATDSGNTIYF.

V and J are TRBV6-6 and TRBJ1-3; the match to TRBD1 covers 7 bases. This CDR3 region has 14 residues. The V segment lost 2 bases and the J segment 3 bases; nucleotides outside the gene matches: 1. Germline assignment: CDR1 MNHNY and CDR2 SVGAGI (reference sequence). The CDR3 bases are TGTGCCAGCAGTTACCAGGGGGATGGAAACACCATATATTTT. Protein: CASSYQGDGNTIYF.

This clone was observed at least ten times. The V and J genes are TRBV30 and TRBJ2-2; weak D call: TRBD1 (6 bases). This CDR3 contains 11 residues. Germline-derived CDR1 and CDR2 are GTSNPN and SVGIG (reference sequence). V was shortened by 6 bases and J by 5 bases, with 7 bases between the two germline ends. CDR3 DNA: TGTGCCTGCGACAGGACCGGGGAGCTGTTTTTT. Its protein is CACDRTGELFF.

This rearrangement joins TRBV19 to TRBJ1-4; no clear D. This CDR3 spans 14 amino acids. V lost 4 bases to trimming and J lost 8 bases, with 14 bases between them. Germline lookup yields CDR1 LNHDA and CDR2 SQIVND (reference sequence). CDR3 coding DNA: TGTGCCAGTAGTAGACGGAGTCTCAAGGAAAAACTGTTTTTT. This gives the protein CASSRRSLKEKLFF.

The chain is built from TRBV30 and TRBJ2-7, with 8 bases identical to TRBD1. CDR3 length equals 14 residues. Trimming removed 2 bases from V and 7 bases from J; junction bases left unmatched: 10. Germline CDR1 GTSNPN, CDR2 SVGIG (reference sequence). CDR3 in amino acids: CAWSKDRGVWEQYF. CDR3 sequence (DNA): TGTGCCTGGAGTAAAGACAGGGGCGTTTGGGAGCAGTACTTC.

V is TRBV7-9 and J is TRBJ2-2, with D hard to call. This CDR3 has 12 amino acids. V gave up 5 bases and J gave up 7 bases, with 8 bases separating them. Germline CDR1 SEHNR, CDR2 FQNEAQ (reference sequence). Written as DNA, the CDR3 is TGTGCCAGCAGCCCAGCTAGCGGGGAGCTGTTTTTT. Translated, it gives CASSPASGELFF.

The chain links TRBV6-5 to TRBJ2-5, with D maybe TRBD1 (6 bases). CDR3 length: 15 amino acids. V lost 4 bases to trimming and J lost 1 base, with 13 bases between them. Per the germline V gene, CDR1 is MNHEY and CDR2 is SVGAGI. The CDR3 region is CASSSLSGAQETQYF. CDR3 DNA sequence: TGTGCCAGCAGTTCTCTTTCAGGGGCCCAAGAGACCCAGTACTTC.

This chain links TRBV5-6 with TRBJ2-3; 7 positions agree with TRBD2. The trim removed 4 bases at V and 0 bases at J, leaving 2 bases unmatched. There are 14 residues in the CDR3. CDR1 and CDR2 (germline): SGHDT, YYEEEE. The CDR3 DNA is TGTGCCAGCAGCAATAGCGGGAGCACAGATACGCAGTATTTT. It codes for CASSNSGSTDTQYF.

The chain carries TRBV10-2 and TRBJ2-3; D is unclear. Looked up from germline, CDR1 is WSHSY and CDR2 is SAAADI. V dropped 4 bases and J dropped 4 bases, with 3 bases sitting between them. The CDR3 contains 11 residues. The CDR3 DNA sequence: TGCGCCAGCAGTGCAGCAGATACGCAGTATTTT. This gives the protein CASSAADTQYF.

The rearrangement links TRBV24-1 to TRBJ2-4; weak D call: TRBD2 (7 bases). This CDR3 region has 15 residues. From germline, CDR1 is KGHDR and CDR2 SFDVKD. Trimming cost V 1 base and J 7 bases, with 13 bases left between them. CDR3 sequence: CATSDFGEGGNIQYF. The CDR3 DNA sequence: TGTGCCACCAGTGATTTTGGGGAGGGGGGTAACATTCAGTACTTC.

The chain joins TRBV5-1 to TRBJ1-3, with 7 bases aligning to TRBD1. CDR1 SGHRS and CDR2 YFSETQ come from the germline V gene. There are 16 residues in the CDR3. V trimming: 0 bases; J trimming: 3 bases; junction bases outside the gene matches: 6. CDR3 in DNA: TGCGCCAGCAGCTTGGGACAGGGCGATTTTGGAAACACCATATATTTT. Translation gives CASSLGQGDFGNTIYF.

The gene calls are TRBV29-1 and TRBJ2-5; D call uncertain. The CDR3 extends over 12 amino acids. V was pared by 4 bases and J by 4 bases, with 10 bases between. Germline V gives CDR1 SQVTM, CDR2 ANQGSEA. The CDR3 spells CSVVGAPETQYF. The CDR3 DNA is TGCAGCGTTGTAGGAGCTCCAGAGACCCAGTACTTC.

This rearrangement joins TRBV28 to TRBJ1-2, with D perhaps matching TRBD1 (5 bases). Germline-derived CDR1 and CDR2 are MDHEN and SYDVKM. The CDR3 contains 13 residues. V lost 8 bases, J lost 4 bases, and 14 bases lay in between. CDR3 DNA: TGTGCCAGCGGGGGGGGACGATTCTATGGCTACACCTTC. This codes for CASGGGRFYGYTF.

V and J are TRBV7-2 and TRBJ1-2; TRBD1 aligns across 7 bases. CDR3 length: 14 amino acids. J was trimmed by 7 bases and V by 5 bases; bases with no gene match: 10. CDR1 SGHTA and CDR2 FQGNSA come from the germline V gene. The CDR3 loop is CASSTLTGISGYTF. The CDR3 region has the DNA TGTGCCAGCAGCACACTGACAGGGATTAGTGGCTACACCTTC.

The chain employs TRBV23-1 and TRBJ2-7; D is perhaps TRBD1 (7 bases). TRBV23-1 belongs to the ORF category, with a function that is uncertain. With 4 bases removed from V and 2 bases from J, the gap between germline ends came to 18 bases. There are 16 residues in the CDR3. The DNA of the CDR3 is TGCGCCAGCAGTCCACCAGATGGGGGGACAGCCTACGAGCAGTACTTC. Amino acid sequence: CASSPPDGGTAYEQYF.

The CDR3 region has the DNA TGTGCCACCAGCAGTGGGTTTGCGAGGGACACAGATACGCAGTATTTT. Protein product: CATSSGFARDTDTQYF. V is TRBV15 and J is TRBJ2-3; D might be TRBD2 (5 bases). V dropped 3 bases and J dropped 2 bases, with 15 bases sitting between them. Germline assignment: CDR1 LNHNV and CDR2 YYDKDF (reference sequence). This CDR3 has 16 amino acids. The variable domain in full, completed from reference TRBV15 and TRBJ2-3, reads DAMVIQNPRYQVTQFGKPVTLSCSQTLNHNVMYWYQQKSSQAPKLLFHYYDKDFNNEADTPDNFQSRRPNTSFCFLDIRSPGLGDTAMYLCATSSGFARDTDTQYFGPGTRLTVL.

The chain combines TRBV9 with TRBJ1-2; TRBD1 matches 7 bases. V lost 4 bases, J lost 7 bases, and 13 bases stayed unmatched. The germline V gene has CDR1 SGDLS and CDR2 YYNGEE. The CDR3 loop spans 15 amino acids. CDR3 region: CASSPSGGGAGGYTF. The DNA for the CDR3 is TGTGCCAGCAGCCCCTCAGGAGGGGGCGCAGGTGGCTACACCTTC.

This chain joins TRBV5-7 and TRBJ2-2, with 8 bases identical to TRBD1. TRBV5-7 is identified as an open reading frame with a role that is uncertain. The V gene end was trimmed by 0 bases and the J gene end by 9 bases; junction bases not matched to a gene: 16. The CDR3 runs 18 residues. The CDR3 nucleotides read TGTGCCAGCAGCTTGGAGGGGCGCAGGGGGCTGGAGGACCGGGAGCTGTTTTTT. It specifies CASSLEGRRGLEDRELFF.

Ten or more counts support this clone. The chain combines TRBV4-1 with TRBJ1-2, with D possibly TRBD1 on 5 matching bases. The CDR3 is 15 residues long. Germline assignment: CDR1 MGHRA and CDR2 YSYEKL. Deletions cut 0 bases from V and 4 bases from J, with 12 bases between. This CDR3 is CASSQDLTAFYGYTF. CDR3 nucleotide sequence: TGCGCCAGCAGCCAAGATCTGACAGCCTTCTATGGCTACACCTTC.

With regard to this clone: A read error may account for a junction end that differs from germline. V gene TRBV5-1 combines with J gene TRBJ1-2; 8 bases are shared with TRBD1. Germline assignment: CDR1 SGHRS and CDR2 YFSETQ. There are 14 residues in the CDR3. The CDR3: CASRLGQENYGYTF. In nucleotides, the CDR3 is TGCGCCAGCCGCTTGGGACAGGAAAACTATGGCTACACCTTC.

The J gene is TRBJ2-1, the V gene TRBV28; 8 bases are shared with TRBD2. Germline assignment: CDR1 MDHEN and CDR2 SYDVKM. V lost 2 bases and J lost 1; bases outside the gene matches: 4. The CDR3 has 16 amino acids. In DNA form, the CDR3 reads TGTGCCAGCAGTTTAGTGGCGGGAGGATCCTACAATGAGCAGTTCTTC. Translation: CASSLVAGGSYNEQFF.

This chain connects TRBV2 to TRBJ1-3; no definite D call. V was pared by 6 bases and J by 4 bases, with 13 bases between. The CDR3 has 14 residues. The germline gives CDR1 SNHLY, CDR2 FYNNEI. The CDR3 here is CASSSRAGGNTIYF. The CDR3 DNA reads TGTGCCAGCAGCTCGAGGGCGGGAGGAAACACCATATATTTT.